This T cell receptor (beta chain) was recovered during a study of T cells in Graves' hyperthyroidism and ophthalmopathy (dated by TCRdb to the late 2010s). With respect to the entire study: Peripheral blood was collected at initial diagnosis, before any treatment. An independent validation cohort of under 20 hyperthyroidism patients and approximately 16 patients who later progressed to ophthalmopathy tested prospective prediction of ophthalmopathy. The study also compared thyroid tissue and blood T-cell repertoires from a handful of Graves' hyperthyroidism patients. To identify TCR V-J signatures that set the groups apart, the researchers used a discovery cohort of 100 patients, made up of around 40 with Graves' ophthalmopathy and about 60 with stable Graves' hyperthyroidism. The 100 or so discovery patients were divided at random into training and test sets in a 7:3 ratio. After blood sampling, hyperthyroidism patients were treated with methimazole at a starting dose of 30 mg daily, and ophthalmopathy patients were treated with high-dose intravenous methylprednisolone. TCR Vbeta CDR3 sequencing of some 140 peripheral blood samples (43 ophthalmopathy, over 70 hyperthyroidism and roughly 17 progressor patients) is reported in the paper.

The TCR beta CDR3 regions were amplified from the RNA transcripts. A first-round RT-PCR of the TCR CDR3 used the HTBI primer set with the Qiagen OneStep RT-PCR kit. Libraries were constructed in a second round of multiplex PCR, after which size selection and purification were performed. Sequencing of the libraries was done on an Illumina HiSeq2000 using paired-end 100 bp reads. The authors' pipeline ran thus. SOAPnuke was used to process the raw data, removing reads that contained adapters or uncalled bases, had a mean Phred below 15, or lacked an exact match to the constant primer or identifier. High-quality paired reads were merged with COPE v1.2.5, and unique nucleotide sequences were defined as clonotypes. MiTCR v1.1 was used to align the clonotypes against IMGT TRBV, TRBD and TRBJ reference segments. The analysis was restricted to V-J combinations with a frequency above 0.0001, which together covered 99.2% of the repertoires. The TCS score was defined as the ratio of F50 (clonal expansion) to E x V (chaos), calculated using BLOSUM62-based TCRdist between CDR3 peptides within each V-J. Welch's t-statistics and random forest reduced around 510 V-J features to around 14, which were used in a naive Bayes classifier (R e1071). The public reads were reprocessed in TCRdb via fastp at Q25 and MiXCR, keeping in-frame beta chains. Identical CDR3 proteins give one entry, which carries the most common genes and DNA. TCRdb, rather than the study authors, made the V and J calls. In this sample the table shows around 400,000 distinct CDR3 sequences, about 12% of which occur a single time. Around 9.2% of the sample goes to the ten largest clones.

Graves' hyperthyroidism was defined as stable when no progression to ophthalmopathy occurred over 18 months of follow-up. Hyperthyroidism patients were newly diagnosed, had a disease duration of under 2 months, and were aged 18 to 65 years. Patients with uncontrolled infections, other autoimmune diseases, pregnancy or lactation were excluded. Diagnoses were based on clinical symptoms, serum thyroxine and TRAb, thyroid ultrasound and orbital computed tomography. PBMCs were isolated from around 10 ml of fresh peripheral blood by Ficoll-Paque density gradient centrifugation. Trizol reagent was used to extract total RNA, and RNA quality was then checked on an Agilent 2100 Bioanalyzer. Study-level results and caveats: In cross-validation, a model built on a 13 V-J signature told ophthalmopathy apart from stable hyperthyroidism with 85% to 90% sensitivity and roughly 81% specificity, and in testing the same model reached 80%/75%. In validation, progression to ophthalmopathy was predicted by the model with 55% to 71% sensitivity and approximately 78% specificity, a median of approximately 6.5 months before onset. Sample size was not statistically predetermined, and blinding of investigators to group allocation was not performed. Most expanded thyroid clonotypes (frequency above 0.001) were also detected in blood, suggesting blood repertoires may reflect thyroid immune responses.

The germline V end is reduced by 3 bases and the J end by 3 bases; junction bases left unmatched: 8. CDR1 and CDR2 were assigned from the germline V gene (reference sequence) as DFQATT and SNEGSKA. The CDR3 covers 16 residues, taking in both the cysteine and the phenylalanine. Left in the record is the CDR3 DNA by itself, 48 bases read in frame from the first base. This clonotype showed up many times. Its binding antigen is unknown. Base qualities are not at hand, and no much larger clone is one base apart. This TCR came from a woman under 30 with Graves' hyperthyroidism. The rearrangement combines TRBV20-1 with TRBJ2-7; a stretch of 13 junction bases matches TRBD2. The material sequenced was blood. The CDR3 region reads CSASTSGGARVYEQYF. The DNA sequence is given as TGCAGTGCTAGTACTAGCGGGGGGGCGAGGGTCTACGAGCAGTACTTC.